This T cell receptor beta chain comes out of a study of technical replicates of blood from several donors (dated by TCRdb to the late 2010s). Libraries were prepared through the immunoSEQ multiplex PCR assay. In TCRdb, the immuneACCESS table is reduced to in-frame sequences with V and J assigned. These tables do not hold every clone; where another copy was compared, an unresolved V gene accounts for under half, and the others remain unexplained. Within this sample are approximately 99,000 clones, with about 96% of them counted one time only. The ten largest clones add up to roughly 0.35% of the sample. Points on this clone: What antigen it recognizes has not been identified. Base quality data are lacking; no much larger clone is found one base away.

The germline V gene supplies CDR1 SGHVS and CDR2 FNYEAQ. The CDR3 goes from the cysteine to the phenylalanine over 15 residues. Only the CDR3 portion is preserved as DNA: 45 bases, with reading frame beginning at the first base. V was cut back by 0 bases and J by 3 bases, leaving a gap of 11 bases between them. The TCR comes from a human donor in good health. The sequencing input was T cells isolated from PBMCs. Rearrangement joined TRBV7-6 to TRBJ1-1, with no reliable assignment of the D segment. For the CDR3, the sequence is CASSLALPADTEAFF. The nucleotides are TGTGCCAGCAGCTTAGCGCTTCCGGCGGACACTGAAGCTTTCTTT. Full variable domain (CDR3 extended with the reference TRBV7-6 and TRBJ1-1 proteins): GAGVSQSPRYKVTKRGQDVALRCDPISGHVSLYWYRQALGQGPEFLTYFNYEAQQDKSGLPNDRFSAERPEGSISTLTIQRTEQRDSAMYRCASSLALPADTEAFFGQGTRLTVV.